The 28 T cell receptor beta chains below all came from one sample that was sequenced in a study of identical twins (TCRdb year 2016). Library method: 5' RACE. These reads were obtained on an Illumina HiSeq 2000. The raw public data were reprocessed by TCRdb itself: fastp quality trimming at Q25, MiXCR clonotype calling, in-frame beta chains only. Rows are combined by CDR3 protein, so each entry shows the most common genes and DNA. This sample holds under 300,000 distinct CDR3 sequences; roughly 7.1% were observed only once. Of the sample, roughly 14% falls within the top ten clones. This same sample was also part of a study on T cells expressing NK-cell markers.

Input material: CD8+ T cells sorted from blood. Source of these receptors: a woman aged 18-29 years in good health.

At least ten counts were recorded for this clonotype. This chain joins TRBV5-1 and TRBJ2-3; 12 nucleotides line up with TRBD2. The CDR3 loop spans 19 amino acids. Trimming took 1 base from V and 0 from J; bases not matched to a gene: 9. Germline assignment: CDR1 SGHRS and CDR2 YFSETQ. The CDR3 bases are TGCGCCAGCAGCTTGCCCCCGGGACTAGCGGGTTATAGCACAGATACGCAGTATTTT. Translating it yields CASSLPPGLAGYSTDTQYF.

The DNA of the CDR3 is TGTGCCAGCAGCCCTGGGCTTCGCGGGGTCATATACAATGAGCAGTTCTTC. This codes for CASSPGLRGVIYNEQFF. The chain uses TRBV4-2 and TRBJ2-1, with D perhaps TRBD2 (6 bases). The CDR3 is 17 residues long. V was clipped by 4 bases and J by 4 bases, with 20 bases between them. Germline V CDR1 and CDR2: LGHNA, YNFKEQ.

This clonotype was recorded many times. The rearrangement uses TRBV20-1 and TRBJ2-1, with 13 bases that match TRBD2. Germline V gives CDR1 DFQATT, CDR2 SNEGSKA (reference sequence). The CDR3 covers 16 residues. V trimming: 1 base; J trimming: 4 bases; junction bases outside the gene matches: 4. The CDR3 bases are TGCAGTGCTAGAGTATCGGGACTAGCGGGATACAATGAGCAGTTCTTC. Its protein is CSARVSGLAGYNEQFF.

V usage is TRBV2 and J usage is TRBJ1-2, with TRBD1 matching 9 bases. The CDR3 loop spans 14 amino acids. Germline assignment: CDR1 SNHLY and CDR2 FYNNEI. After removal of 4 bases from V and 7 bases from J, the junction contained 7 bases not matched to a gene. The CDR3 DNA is TGTGCCAGCAGTGGGACCGGGACAGGGTTTGGCTACACCTTC. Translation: CASSGTGTGFGYTF. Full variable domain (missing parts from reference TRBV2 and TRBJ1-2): EPEVTQTPSHQVTQMGQEVILRCVPISNHLYFYWYRQILGQKVEFLVSFYNNEISEKSEIFDDQFSVERPDGSNFTLKIRSTKLEDSAMYFCASSGTGTGFGYTFGSGTRLTVV.

The CDR3 nucleotides read TGTGCCAGCAGCGGGAAGACAGGGGGGCGAGAGACCCAGTACTTC. It yields the protein CASSGKTGGRETQYF. The chain recombines TRBV11-2 with TRBJ2-5; 9 bases match TRBD1. CDR3 length: 15 residues. Unmatched junction bases numbered 8, after V lost 5 bases and J lost 4 bases. Germline CDR1 and CDR2: SGHAT and FQNNGV.

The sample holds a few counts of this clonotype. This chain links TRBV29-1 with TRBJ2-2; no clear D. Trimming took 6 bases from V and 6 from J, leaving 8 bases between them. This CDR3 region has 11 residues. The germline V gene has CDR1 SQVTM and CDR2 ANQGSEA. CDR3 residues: CSVPTPGELFF. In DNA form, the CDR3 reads TGCAGCGTACCCACACCCGGGGAGCTGTTTTTT.

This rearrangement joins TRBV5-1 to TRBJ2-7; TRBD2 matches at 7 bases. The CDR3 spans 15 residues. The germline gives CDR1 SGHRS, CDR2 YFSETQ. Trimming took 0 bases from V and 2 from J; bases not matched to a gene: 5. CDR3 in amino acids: CASSLGGGTAYEQYF. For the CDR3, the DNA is TGCGCCAGCAGCTTGGGGGGGGGTACGGCCTACGAGCAGTACTTC.

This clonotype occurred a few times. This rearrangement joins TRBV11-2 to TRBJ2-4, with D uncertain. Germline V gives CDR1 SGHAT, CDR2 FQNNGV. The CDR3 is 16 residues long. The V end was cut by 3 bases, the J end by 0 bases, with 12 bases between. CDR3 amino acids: CASSFQALVAKNIQYF. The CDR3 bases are TGTGCCAGCAGCTTTCAGGCGTTAGTAGCCAAAAACATTCAGTACTTC. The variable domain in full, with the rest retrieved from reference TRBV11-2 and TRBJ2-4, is EAGVAQSPRYKIIEKRQSVAFWCNPISGHATLYWYQQILGQGPKLLIQFQNNGVVDDSQLPKDRFSAERLKGVDSTLKIQPAKLEDSAVYLCASSFQALVAKNIQYFGAGTRLSVL.

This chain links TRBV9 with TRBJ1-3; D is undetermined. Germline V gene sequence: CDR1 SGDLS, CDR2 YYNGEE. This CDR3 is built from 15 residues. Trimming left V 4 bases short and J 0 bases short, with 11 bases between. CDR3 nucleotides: TGTGCCAGCAGCACTTCAGAGTTCTCTGGAAACACCATATATTTT. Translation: CASSTSEFSGNTIYF.

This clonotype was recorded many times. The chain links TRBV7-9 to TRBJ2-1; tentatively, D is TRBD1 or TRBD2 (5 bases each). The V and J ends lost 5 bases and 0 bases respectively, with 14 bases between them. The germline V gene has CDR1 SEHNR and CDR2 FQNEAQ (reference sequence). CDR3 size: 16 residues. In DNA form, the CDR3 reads TGTGCCAGCAGCCCCGGGACCGCCGTCTCCTACAATGAGCAGTTCTTC. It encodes CASSPGTAVSYNEQFF.

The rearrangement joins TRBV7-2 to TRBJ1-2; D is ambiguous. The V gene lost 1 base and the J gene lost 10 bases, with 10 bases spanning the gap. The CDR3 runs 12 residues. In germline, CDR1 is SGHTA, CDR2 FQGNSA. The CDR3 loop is CASSLGIGLYTF. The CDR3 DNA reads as TGTGCCAGCAGCTTAGGAATTGGACTCTACACCTTC.

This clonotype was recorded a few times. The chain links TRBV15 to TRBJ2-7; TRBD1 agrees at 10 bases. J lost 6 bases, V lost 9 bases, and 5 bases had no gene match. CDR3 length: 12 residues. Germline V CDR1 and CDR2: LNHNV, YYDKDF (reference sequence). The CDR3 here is CATGTGVGEQYF. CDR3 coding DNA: TGTGCCACTGGGACAGGGGTAGGCGAGCAGTACTTC.

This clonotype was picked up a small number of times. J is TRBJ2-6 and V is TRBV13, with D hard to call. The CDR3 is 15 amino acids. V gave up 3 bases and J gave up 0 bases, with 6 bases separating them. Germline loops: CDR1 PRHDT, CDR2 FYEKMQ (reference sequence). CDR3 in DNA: TGTGCCAGCAGCTTCCCCAGCTCTGGGGCCAACGTCCTGACTTTC. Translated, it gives CASSFPSSGANVLTF.

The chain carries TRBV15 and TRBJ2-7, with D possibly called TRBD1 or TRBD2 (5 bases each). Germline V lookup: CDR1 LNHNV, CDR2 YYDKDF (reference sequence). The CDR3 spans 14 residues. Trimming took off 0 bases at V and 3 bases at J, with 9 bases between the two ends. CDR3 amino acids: CATSRDRGFYEQYF. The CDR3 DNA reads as TGTGCCACCAGCAGAGATCGGGGCTTCTACGAGCAGTACTTC.

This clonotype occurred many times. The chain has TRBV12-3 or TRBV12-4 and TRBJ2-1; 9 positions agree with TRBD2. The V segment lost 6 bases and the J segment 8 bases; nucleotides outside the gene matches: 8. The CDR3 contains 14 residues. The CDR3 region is CASSFPGLAYEQFF. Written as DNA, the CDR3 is TGTGCCAGCAGCTTCCCGGGACTAGCCTATGAGCAGTTCTTC.

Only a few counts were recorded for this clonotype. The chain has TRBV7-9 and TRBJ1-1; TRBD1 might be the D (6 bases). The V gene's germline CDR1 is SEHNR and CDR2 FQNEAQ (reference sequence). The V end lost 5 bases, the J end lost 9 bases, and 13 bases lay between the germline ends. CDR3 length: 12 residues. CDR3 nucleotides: TGTGCCAGCAGCGATGGGGGGACACAAGCTTTCTTT. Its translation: CASSDGGTQAFF.

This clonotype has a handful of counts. This CDR3 is CASSRGSWSAFF. The CDR3 coding sequence is TGTGCCAGCAGCCGGGGATCATGGAGCGCTTTCTTT. This rearrangement joins TRBV7-9 to TRBJ1-1; D not resolved. Deletions cut 5 bases from V and 11 bases from J, with 15 bases between. This CDR3 has 12 residues. CDR1 is SEHNR and CDR2 is FQNEAQ in the germline V gene (reference sequence).

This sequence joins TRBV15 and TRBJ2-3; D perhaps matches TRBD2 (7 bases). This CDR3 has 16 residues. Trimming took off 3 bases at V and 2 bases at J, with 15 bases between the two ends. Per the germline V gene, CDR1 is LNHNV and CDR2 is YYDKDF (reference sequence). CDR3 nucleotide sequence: TGTGCCACCAGCAGGGTCCGGGGGGCGGACACAGATACGCAGTATTTT. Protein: CATSRVRGADTDTQYF.

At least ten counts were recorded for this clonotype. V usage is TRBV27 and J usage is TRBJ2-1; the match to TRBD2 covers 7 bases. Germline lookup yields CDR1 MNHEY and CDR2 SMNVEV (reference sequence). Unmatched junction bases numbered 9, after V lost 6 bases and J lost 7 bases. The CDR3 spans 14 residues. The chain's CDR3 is CASSDGDYLNEQFF. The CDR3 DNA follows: TGTGCCAGCAGCGACGGGGACTATCTGAATGAGCAGTTCTTC.

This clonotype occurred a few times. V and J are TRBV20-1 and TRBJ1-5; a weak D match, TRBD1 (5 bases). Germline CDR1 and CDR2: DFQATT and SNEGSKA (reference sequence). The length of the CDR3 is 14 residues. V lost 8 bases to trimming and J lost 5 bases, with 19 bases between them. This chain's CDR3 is CSTHQGAGDQPQHF. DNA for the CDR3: TGCAGTACTCATCAGGGCGCGGGGGATCAGCCCCAGCATTTT.

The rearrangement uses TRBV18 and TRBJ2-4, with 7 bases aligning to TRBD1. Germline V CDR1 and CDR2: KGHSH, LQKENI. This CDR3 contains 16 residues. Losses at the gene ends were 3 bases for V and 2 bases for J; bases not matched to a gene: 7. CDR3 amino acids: CASSPDQGVSKNIQYF. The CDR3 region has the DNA TGTGCCAGCTCACCGGATCAGGGGGTGTCCAAAAACATTCAGTACTTC.

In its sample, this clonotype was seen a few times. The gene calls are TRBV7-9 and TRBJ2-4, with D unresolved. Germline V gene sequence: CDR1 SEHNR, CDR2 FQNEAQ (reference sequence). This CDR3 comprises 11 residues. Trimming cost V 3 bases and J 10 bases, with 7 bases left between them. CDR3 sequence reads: CASSFGEIQYF. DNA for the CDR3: TGTGCCAGCAGCTTCGGCGAGATTCAGTACTTC.

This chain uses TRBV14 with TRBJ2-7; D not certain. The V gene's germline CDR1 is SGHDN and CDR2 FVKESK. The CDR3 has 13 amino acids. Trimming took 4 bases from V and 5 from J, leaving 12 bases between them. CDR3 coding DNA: TGTGCCAGCAGCCCCTACAACCGCCACGAGCAGTACTTC. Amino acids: CASSPYNRHEQYF.

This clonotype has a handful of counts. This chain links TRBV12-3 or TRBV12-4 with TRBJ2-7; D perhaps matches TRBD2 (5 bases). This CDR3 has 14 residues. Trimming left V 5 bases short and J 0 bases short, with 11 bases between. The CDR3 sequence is CASSTRASSYEQYF. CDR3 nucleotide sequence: TGTGCCAGCAGTACTAGAGCTTCCTCCTACGAGCAGTACTTC.

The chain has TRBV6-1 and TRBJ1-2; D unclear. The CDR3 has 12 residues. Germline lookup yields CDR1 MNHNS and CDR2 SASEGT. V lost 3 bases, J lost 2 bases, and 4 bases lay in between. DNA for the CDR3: TGTGCCAGCAGTGAGGGAAACTATGGCTACACCTTC. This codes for CASSEGNYGYTF.

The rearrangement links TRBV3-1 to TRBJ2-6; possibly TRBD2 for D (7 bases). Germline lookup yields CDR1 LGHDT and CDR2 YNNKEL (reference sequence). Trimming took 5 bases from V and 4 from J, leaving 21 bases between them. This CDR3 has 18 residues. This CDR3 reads CASSSQRRGAPGANVLTF. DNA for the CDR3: TGTGCCAGCAGCTCACAACGCCGGGGGGCGCCGGGGGCCAACGTCCTGACTTTC.

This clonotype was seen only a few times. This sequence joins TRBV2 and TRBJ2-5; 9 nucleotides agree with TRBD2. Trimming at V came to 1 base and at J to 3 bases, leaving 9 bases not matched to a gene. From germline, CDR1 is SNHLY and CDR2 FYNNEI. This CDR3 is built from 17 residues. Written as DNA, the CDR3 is TGTGCCAGCAGTGAAGTAGGAGGCGCGGGGGGGAAAGAGACCCAGTACTTC. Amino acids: CASSEVGGAGGKETQYF.

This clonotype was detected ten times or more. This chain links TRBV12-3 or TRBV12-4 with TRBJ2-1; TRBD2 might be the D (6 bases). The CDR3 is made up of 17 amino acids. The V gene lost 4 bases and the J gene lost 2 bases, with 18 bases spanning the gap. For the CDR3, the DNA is TGTGCCAGCAGTTGGGCCGGAGGGCGGGGACCCTACAATGAGCAGTTCTTC. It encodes CASSWAGGRGPYNEQFF.